This TCR beta chain is from a study of breast tumors, draining lymph nodes, adjacent tissues. Deletions cut 4 bases from V and 7 bases from J, with 14 bases between. Germline V gene data show CDR1 as SGDLS and CDR2 as YYNGEE. The CDR3 extends over 14 amino acids. The lymph nodes were axillary draining lymph nodes from breast cancer patients. This clonotype was recorded at least ten times. MiXCR, applied by TCRdb to the multiplex PCR reads, yields one record per CDR3 protein. The table includes some 250,000 distinct CDR3 sequences, roughly a third detected once. The chain recombines TRBV9 with TRBJ2-2, with D possibly being TRBD2 (5 bases). The sequencing sample was made of axillary lymph node tissue. The sequence came from a female donor with breast cancer. Some clones in this sample may be carry-over from other donors' samples. The CDR3 reads CASSPQLEIGELFF. CDR3 sequence (DNA): TGTGCCAGCAGCCCACAACTAGAGATCGGGGAGCTGTTTTTT.